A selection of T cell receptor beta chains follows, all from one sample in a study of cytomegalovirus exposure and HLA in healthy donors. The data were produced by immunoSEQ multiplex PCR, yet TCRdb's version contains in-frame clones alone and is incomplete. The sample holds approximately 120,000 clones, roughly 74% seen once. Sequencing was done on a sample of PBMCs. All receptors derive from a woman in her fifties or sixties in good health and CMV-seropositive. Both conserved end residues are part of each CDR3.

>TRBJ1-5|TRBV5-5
CASSLYPGQNNQPQHF
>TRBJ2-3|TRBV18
CASSPYSTDTQYF
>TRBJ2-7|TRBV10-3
CAISVRGNEQYF
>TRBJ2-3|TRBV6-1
CASRATNTDTQYF
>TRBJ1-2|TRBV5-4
CASSLYPRGSYGYTF
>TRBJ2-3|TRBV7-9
CASSPLTGMDSTDTQYF
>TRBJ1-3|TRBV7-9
CASSLDLYTIYF
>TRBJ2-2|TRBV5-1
CASSLAEQGANTGELFF
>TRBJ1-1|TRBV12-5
CASGQGWNTEAFF
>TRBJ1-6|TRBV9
CASSVNGGRVDSPLHF
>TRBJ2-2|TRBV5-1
CASSLELAGVLDTGELFF
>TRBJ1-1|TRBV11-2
CASSFLTQGLGNTEAFF
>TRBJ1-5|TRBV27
CASSLGGQANQPQHF
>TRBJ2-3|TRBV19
CASRVSGGALGTDTQYF
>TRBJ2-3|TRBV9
CASSVGGLAGGTDTQYF
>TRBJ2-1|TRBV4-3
CASSQEVGLAFNEQFF
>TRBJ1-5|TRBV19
CASSIYRSVAQPQHF
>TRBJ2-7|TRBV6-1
CASRSTGGKQYF
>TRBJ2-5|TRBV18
CASSPQQDNQETQYF
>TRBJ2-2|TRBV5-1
CASSSFLPGLAEKNTGELFF
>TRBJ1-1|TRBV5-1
CASSMRTGLNTEAFF
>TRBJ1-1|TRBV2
CASSELPNTEAFF
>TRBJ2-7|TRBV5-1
CASSSPGQGAVEQYF
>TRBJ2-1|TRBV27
CASSLGSEQFF
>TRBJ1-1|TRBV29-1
CSVHRERGTEAFF
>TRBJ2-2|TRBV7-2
CARAGVEDANTGELFF
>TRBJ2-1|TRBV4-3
CASSQTSGGANEQFF
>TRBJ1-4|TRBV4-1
CASSQASVQFNEKLFF
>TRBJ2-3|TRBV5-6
CASTSYRGLTDTQYF
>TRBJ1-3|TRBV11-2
CASSLDVGAGNTIYF
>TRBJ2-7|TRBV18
CASSPASEYTYEQYF
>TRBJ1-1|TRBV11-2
CASTRQGAMNTEAFF
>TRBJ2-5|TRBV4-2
CASSQDATGVFKRIEETQYF
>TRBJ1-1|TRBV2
CASSPRSSELRAFF
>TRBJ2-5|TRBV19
CASSIARASQETQYF
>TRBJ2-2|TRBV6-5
CASSLAEENTGELFF
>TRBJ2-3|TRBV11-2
CASSFGLAGGTDTQYF
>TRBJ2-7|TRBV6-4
CASSDEDRVDEQYF
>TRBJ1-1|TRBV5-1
CASTTEGTAEAFF
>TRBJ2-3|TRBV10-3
CAISESSGTDTQYF
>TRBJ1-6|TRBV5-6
CASSQDRGQANSPLHF
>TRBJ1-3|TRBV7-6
CASSLARWDSPGNTIYF
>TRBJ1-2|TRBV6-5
CASSRGQGDGYTF
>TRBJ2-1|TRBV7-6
CASSFTSGGRNEQFF
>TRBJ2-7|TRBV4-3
CASSQETGGEGYEQYF
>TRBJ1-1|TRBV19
CASMGTGATEAFF
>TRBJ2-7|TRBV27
CASRQTGAYEQYF
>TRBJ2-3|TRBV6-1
CASSDAGQSSTDTQYF
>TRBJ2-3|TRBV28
CASSSAGGPGLDTQYF
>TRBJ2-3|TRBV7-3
CASSPGTDVSTDTQYF
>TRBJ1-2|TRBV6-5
CASSYSGGGYTF
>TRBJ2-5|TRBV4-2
CASSQGRAGGIETQYF
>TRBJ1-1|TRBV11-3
CASSLLRGTEAFF
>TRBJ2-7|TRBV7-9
CASSLGGWAGGEQYF